The text below deals with one TCR beta chain. What it binds is not known. These data come from a study of lymphopenia after photon versus proton radiotherapy. Overall study results and limits: Under photons, naive T cells and diversity fell while effector/memory populations rose. After the lymphocyte nadir, photon-treated repertoires showed oligoclonal expansion, especially of CD8+ Temra cells.

Germline V CDR1 and CDR2: MDHEN, SYDVKM. With 6 bases removed from V and 7 bases from J, the gap between germline ends came to 16 bases. The CDR3 is 14 residues long. Libraries were prepared by immunoSEQ multiplex PCR; TCRdb keeps only in-frame clonotypes and omits some of them. The sample lists more than 35,000 clones, more than 75% occurring once. The input for sequencing was peripheral blood, taken from a patient treated with photon-based radiotherapy. The source of this sequence is a man aged 50 to 59 with gastric cancer. The rearrangement links TRBV28 to TRBJ2-1; D gene unclear. The CDR3, as DNA: TGTGCCAGCAGCTTCGAAGTAATAGGAAATGAGCAGTTCTTC. The encoded protein is CASSFEVIGNEQFF.